Listed here are 6 T cell receptor beta chains from one sample, sequenced in a study of shared T cell receptors in the human thymus (dated by TCRdb to about 2021). Library preparation was by the immunoSEQ multiplex PCR assay. Here the immuneACCESS table is served through TCRdb, limited to in-frame sequences with V and J called. Missing clones are a known gap in these copies; in checked studies unresolved V genes cover under half, and the rest lacks a known reason. Across this sample there are approximately 400,000 clones, with roughly 94% seen only once. Approximately 0.02% of the sample lies in the top ten. What was sequenced was thymocytes. The origin of the receptors is a human donor.

The chain employs TRBV7-8 and TRBJ2-7; weak D call: TRBD1 (6 bases). The CDR3 runs 14 residues. The germline CDR1 and CDR2 sequences are SGHVS and FQNEAQ. The V end was cut by 5 bases, the J end by 3 bases, with 14 bases between. CDR3 coding DNA: TGTGCCAGCAGCAAGAGGGAAGGGGGCTACGAGCAGTACTTC. It yields the protein CASSKREGGYEQYF.

The chain is built from TRBV14 and TRBJ1-1; possible D gene TRBD1, 5 bases. V shed 1 base and J shed 11 bases, with 14 bases lying between them. The germline V gene encodes CDR1 SGHDN and CDR2 FVKESK. The CDR3 sequence is 13 residues long. The CDR3 reads CASSQVAGGAAFF. For the CDR3, the DNA is TGTGCCAGCAGCCAAGTTGCGGGTGGGGCGGCTTTCTTT.

The rearrangement uses TRBV11-2 and TRBJ2-1; tentative D call: TRBD2 (5 bases). The length of the CDR3 is 15 residues. V was clipped by 3 bases and J by 5 bases, with 14 bases between them. Germline assignment: CDR1 SGHAT and CDR2 FQNNGV. The CDR3 loop reads CASSLDLASNNEQFF. The CDR3 DNA follows: TGTGCCAGCAGCTTGGACCTAGCATCCAACAATGAGCAGTTCTTC.

The V and J genes are TRBV13 and TRBJ2-1; 8 nucleotides match TRBD2. Looked up from germline, CDR1 is PRHDT and CDR2 is FYEKMQ (reference sequence). The CDR3 contains 15 residues. V lost 0 bases and J lost 4; bases outside the gene matches: 2. The CDR3 DNA sequence: TGTGCCAGCAGCTTAGGGACTAGCGATTACAATGAGCAGTTCTTC. This codes for CASSLGTSDYNEQFF.

This clone was detected once. This chain connects TRBV29-1 to TRBJ2-7; 7 bases are shared with TRBD1. V lost 4 bases to trimming and J lost 5 bases; unmatched junction nucleotides: 14. The CDR3 sequence is 15 residues long. CDR1 and CDR2 (germline): SQVTM, ANQGSEA. The CDR3 DNA reads as TGCAGCGTTGGGGACAGTCGGAAGTTTGTCCACGAGCAGTACTTC. This translates into CSVGDSRKFVHEQYF.

In its sample, this clone was seen a few times. The V and J genes are TRBV7-6 and TRBJ2-3; D is perhaps TRBD1 (6 bases). The V end was cut by 5 bases, the J end by 10 bases, with 28 bases between. This CDR3 has 17 amino acids. The germline V gene has CDR1 SGHVS and CDR2 FNYEAQ. CDR3 sequence reads: CASSPSEGETLLFAQYF. DNA for the CDR3: TGTGCCAGCAGCCCCAGTGAGGGGGAGACACTCTTATTTGCGCAGTATTTT.